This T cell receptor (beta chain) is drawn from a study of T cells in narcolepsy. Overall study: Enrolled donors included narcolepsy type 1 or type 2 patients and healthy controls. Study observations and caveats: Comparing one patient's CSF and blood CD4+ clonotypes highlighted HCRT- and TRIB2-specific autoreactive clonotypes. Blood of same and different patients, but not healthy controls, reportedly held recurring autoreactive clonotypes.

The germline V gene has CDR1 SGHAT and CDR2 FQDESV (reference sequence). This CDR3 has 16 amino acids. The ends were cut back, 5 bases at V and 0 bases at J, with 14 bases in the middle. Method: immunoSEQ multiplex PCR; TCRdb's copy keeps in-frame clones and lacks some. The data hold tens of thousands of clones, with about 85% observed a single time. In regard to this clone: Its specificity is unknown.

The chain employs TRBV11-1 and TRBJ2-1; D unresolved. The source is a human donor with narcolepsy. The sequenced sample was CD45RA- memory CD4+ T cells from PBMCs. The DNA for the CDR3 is TGTGCCAGCAGCCCCCGACTCCCAAGCTCCTACAATGAGCAGTTCTTC. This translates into CASSPRLPSSYNEQFF.